What follows are 9 T cell receptor beta chains derived from one specimen sequenced in a study of blood T cell repertoires in COVID-19. TCRdb's table, derived via immunoSEQ multiplex PCR, lists solely in-frame clones and lacks some. The repertoire holds fewer than 300,000 clones, with 70% to 90% as singletons. Sample: peripheral blood. Receptors originate from a human donor with COVID-19, enrolled during active disease. The donor label of this sample is uncertain.

The genes are TRBV19 and TRBJ1-1; TRBD1 agrees at 7 bases. The trim removed 4 bases at V and 3 bases at J, leaving 2 bases unmatched. CDR3 length: 13 amino acids. CDR1 LNHDA and CDR2 SQIVND come from the germline V gene (reference sequence). CDR3 coding DNA: TGTGCCAGTAGTAGGACAGGCGACACTGAAGCTTTCTTT. This translates into CASSRTGDTEAFF.

This clone was observed a few times. The rearrangement joins TRBV21-1 to TRBJ1-2. TRBV21-1 is given as a pseudogene. The CDR3 loop spans 19 amino acids. CDR3 nucleotide sequence: TGTGCCAGCAGCTCCCCCGGGACTAAAACCCCGGGGGCCCGGGCCCTGAACACCTTC. Translated: CASSSPGTKTPGARALNTF.

This chain connects TRBV7-2 to TRBJ2-3; a possible D gene is TRBD1 (5 bases). V was pared by 0 bases and J by 5 bases, with 12 bases between. Germline CDR1 and CDR2: SGHTA and FQGNSA. The CDR3 is made up of 15 amino acids. The DNA for the CDR3 is TGTGCCAGCAGCTTAGCGGAAGGGGAAATAGATACGCAGTATTTT. It is translated as CASSLAEGEIDTQYF.

V usage is TRBV28 and J usage is TRBJ1-5; possible D gene TRBD1, 6 bases. CDR1 MDHEN and CDR2 SYDVKM come from the germline V gene. The CDR3 is made up of 14 amino acids. V lost 3 bases, J lost 6 bases, and 12 bases lay in between. CDR3 sequence reads: CASSFNREGQPQHF. CDR3 bases: TGTGCCAGCAGTTTTAACAGGGAGGGTCAGCCCCAGCATTTT.

This chain links TRBV11-2 with TRBJ2-5, with D perhaps matching TRBD2 (5 bases). There are 15 residues in the CDR3. Germline CDR1 SGHAT, CDR2 FQNNGV. The V end was cut by 3 bases, the J end by 5 bases, with 16 bases between. The CDR3 DNA reads TGTGCCAGCAGCTTCTCCGCAGGCGGAGGTGAGACCCAGTACTTC. Translation: CASSFSAGGGETQYF.

This sequence joins TRBV5-1 and TRBJ2-3, with D maybe TRBD2 (6 bases). The V end lost 4 bases, the J end lost 0 bases, and 15 bases lay between the germline ends. Germline loops: CDR1 SGHRS, CDR2 YFSETQ. This CDR3 comprises 16 residues. CDR3 bases: TGCGCCAGCAGCCCGGACGGGGGAGCTAGCACAGATACGCAGTATTTT. It translates to CASSPDGGASTDTQYF. Full variable domain (missing parts from reference TRBV5-1 and TRBJ2-3): KAGVTQTPRYLIKTRGQQVTLSCSPISGHRSVSWYQQTPGQGLQFLFEYFSETQRNKGNFPGRFSGRQFSNSRSEMNVSTLELGDSALYLCASSPDGGASTDTQYFGPGTRLTVL.

This clone was recorded once. The chain couples TRBV18 to TRBJ1-6; D may be TRBD1 (5 bases). V was shortened by 1 base and J by 7 bases, with 14 bases between the two germline ends. Per germline, CDR1 KGHSH and CDR2 LQKENI. The CDR3 runs to 16 residues. Here the CDR3 DNA reads TGTGCCAGCTCACCACTCAGGGCTGGTGAAAATTCACCCCTCCACTTT. Translated, it gives CASSPLRAGENSPLHF.

The gene calls are TRBV21-1 and TRBJ1-2; the table gives TRBD1 as D, unverified against the DNA. TRBV21-1 is noted as a pseudogene. The CDR3 contains 13 residues. In DNA, the CDR3 is TGTGCCAGCAGCAAACAGTCTAACTATGGCTACACCTTC. Residues: CASSKQSNYGYTF.

The CDR3 sequence: CASRSSGEETQYF. In DNA form, the CDR3 reads TGTGCCAGCAGATCTAGCGGGGAAGAGACCCAGTACTTC. The chain employs TRBV6-5 and TRBJ2-5; 9 bases match TRBD2. The germline V gene has CDR1 MNHEY and CDR2 SVGAGI. The CDR3 has 13 amino acids. V shed 6 bases and J 3 bases; nucleotides not matched to a gene: 2.